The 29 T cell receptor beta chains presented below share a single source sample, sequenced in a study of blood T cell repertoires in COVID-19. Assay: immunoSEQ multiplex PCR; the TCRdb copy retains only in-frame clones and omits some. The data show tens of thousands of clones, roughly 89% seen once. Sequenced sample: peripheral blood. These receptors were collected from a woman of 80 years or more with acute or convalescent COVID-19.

The CDR3 protein is CASSLREQEGHGTDTQYF. DNA for the CDR3: TGCGCCAGCAGCCTTCGTGAACAGGAGGGGCATGGCACAGATACGCAGTATTTT. The chain joins TRBV5-1 to TRBJ2-3; D may be TRBD2 (6 bases). Trimming shortened V by 4 bases and J by 1 base, and 22 bases separated the two germline ends. Germline CDR1 is SGHRS and CDR2 is YFSETQ. The CDR3 totals 18 residues. Full variable domain (missing parts from reference TRBV5-1 and TRBJ2-3): KAGVTQTPRYLIKTRGQQVTLSCSPISGHRSVSWYQQTPGQGLQFLFEYFSETQRNKGNFPGRFSGRQFSNSRSEMNVSTLELGDSALYLCASSLREQEGHGTDTQYFGPGTRLTVL.

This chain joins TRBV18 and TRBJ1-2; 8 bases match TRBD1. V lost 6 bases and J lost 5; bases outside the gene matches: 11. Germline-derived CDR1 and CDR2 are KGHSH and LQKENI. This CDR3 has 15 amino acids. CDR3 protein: CASSRGQGELYGYTF. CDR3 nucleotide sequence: TGTGCCAGCTCCCGAGGACAGGGAGAGTTGTATGGCTACACCTTC.

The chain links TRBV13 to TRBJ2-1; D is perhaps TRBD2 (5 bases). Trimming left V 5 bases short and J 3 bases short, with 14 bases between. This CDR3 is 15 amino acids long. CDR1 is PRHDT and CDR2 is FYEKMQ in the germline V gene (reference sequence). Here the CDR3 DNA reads TGTGCCAGCAGCCCGCGGACTGCTTACTACAATGAGCAGTTCTTC. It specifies CASSPRTAYYNEQFF.

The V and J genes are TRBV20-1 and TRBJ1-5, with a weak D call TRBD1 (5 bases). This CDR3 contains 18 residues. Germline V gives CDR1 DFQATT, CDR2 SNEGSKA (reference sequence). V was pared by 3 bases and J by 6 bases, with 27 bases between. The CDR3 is CSASLVLGETGTGQPQHF. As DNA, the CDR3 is TGCAGTGCTAGTTTGGTCCTAGGGGAAACAGGCACAGGTCAGCCCCAGCATTTT.

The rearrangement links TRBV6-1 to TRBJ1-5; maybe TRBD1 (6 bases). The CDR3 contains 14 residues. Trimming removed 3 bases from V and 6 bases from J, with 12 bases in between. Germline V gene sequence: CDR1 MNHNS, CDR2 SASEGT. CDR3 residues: CASSDAARGQPQHF. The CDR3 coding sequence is TGTGCCAGCAGTGACGCGGCCAGGGGTCAGCCCCAGCATTTT.

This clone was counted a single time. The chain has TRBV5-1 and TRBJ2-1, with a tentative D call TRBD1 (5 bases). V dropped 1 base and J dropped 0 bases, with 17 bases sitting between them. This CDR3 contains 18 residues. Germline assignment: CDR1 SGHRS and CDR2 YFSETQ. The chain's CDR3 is CASSLWGPGRSSYNEQFF. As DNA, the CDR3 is TGCGCCAGCAGCTTGTGGGGCCCTGGCCGAAGCTCCTACAATGAGCAGTTCTTC.

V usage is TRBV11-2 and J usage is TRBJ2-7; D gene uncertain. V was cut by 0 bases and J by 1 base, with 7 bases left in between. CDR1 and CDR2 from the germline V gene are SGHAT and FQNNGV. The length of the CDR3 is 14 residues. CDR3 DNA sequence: TGTGCCAGCAGCTTAGAGTGGCAGTCCTACGAGCAGTACGTC. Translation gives CASSLEWQSYEQYV.

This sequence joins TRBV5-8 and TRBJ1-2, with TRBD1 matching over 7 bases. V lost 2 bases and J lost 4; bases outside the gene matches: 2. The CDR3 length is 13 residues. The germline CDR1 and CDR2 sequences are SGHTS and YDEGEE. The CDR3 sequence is CASSFSGGYGYTF. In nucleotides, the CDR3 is TGTGCCAGCAGCTTCTCAGGGGGCTATGGCTACACCTTC.

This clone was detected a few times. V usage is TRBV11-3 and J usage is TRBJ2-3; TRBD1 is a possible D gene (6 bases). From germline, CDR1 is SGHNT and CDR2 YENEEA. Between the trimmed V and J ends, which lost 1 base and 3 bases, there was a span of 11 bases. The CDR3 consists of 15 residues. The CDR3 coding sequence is TGTGCCAGCAGCTTAGCCACAGGGAAAACAGATACGCAGTATTTT. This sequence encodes CASSLATGKTDTQYF.

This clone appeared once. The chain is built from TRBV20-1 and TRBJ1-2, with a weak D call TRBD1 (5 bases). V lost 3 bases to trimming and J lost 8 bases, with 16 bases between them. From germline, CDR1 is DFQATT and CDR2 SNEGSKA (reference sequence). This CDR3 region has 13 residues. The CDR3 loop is CSASLQGLGGYTF. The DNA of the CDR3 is TGCAGTGCTAGTCTTCAGGGTTTAGGCGGCTACACCTTC.

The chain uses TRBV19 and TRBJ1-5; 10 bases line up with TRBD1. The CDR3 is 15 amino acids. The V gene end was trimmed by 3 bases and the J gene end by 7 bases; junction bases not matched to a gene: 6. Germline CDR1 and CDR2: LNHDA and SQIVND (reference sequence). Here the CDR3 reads CASSMRDRGGQPQHF. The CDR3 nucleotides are TGTGCCAGTAGTATGCGGGACAGGGGAGGGCAGCCCCAGCATTTT.

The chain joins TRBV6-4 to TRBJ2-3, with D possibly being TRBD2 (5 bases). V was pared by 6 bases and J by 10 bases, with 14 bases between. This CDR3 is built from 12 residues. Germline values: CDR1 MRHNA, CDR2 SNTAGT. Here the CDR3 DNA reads TGTGCCAGCAGGACCCCCTCCGGGGCGCAGTATTTT. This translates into CASRTPSGAQYF.

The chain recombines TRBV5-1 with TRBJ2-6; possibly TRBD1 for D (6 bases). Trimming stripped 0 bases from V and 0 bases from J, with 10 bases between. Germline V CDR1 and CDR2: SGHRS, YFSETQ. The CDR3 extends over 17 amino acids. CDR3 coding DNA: TGCGCCAGCAGCTTGGGACAGGCCGGCTCTGGGGCCAACGTCCTGACTTTC. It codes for CASSLGQAGSGANVLTF.

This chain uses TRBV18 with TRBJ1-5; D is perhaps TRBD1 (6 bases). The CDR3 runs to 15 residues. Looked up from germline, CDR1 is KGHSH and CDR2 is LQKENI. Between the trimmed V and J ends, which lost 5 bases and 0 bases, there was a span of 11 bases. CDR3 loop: CASSTGQTSNQPQHF. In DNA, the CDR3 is TGTGCCAGCTCAACAGGACAGACTAGCAATCAGCCCCAGCATTTT.

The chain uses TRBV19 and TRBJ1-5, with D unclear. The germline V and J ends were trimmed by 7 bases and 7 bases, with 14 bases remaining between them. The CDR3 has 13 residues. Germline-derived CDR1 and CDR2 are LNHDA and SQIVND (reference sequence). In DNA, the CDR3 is TGTGCCAGTAATGCCGACACACGGCAGCCCCAGCATTTT. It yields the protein CASNADTRQPQHF.

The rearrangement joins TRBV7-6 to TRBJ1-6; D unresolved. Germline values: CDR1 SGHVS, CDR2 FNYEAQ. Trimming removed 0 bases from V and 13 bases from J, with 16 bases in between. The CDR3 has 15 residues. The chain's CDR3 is CASSLAGILEAPLHF. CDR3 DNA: TGTGCCAGCAGCTTAGCGGGAATACTAGAGGCGCCCCTCCACTTT.

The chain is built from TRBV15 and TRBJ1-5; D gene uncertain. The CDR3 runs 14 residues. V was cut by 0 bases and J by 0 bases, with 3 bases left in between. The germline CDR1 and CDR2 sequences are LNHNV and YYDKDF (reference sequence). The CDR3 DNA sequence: TGTGCCACCAGCAGAGAACTTAGCAATCAGCCCCAGCATTTT. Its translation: CATSRELSNQPQHF.

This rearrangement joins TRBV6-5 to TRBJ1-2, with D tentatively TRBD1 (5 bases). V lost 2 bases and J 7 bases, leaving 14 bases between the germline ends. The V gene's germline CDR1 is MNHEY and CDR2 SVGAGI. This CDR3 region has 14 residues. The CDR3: CASSYGDFSGGYTF. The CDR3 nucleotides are TGTGCCAGCAGTTACGGGGACTTCTCAGGTGGCTACACCTTC.

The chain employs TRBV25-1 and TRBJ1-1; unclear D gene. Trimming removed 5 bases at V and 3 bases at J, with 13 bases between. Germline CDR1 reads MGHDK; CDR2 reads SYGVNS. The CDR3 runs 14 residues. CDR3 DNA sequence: TGTGCCAGCAGTCCTCCCGGCGGATACACTGAAGCTTTCTTT. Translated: CASSPPGGYTEAFF.

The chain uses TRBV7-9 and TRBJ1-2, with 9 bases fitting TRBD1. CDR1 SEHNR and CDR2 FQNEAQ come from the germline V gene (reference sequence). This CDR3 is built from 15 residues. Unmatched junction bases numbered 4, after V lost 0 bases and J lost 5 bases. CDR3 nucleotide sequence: TGTGCCAGCAGCTTAGCAGGGACAGGGTTTTATGGCTACACCTTC. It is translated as CASSLAGTGFYGYTF.

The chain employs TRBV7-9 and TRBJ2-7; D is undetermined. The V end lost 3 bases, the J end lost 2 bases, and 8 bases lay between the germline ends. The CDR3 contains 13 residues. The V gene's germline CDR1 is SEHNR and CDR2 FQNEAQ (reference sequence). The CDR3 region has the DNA TGTGCCAGCAGCTTGCAGTCAACCTACGAGCAGTACTTC. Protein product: CASSLQSTYEQYF.

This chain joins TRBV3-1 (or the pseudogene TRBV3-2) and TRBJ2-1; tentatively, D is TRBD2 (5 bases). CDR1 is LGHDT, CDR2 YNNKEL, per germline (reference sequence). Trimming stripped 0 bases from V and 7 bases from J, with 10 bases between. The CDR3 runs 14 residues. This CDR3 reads CASSQDRSGNEQFF. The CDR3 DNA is TGTGCCAGCAGCCAAGATCGGTCGGGGAATGAGCAGTTCTTC.

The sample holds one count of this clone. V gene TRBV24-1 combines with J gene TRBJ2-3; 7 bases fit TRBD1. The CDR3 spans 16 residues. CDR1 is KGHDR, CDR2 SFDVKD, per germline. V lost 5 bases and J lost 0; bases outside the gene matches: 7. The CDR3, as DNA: TGTGCCACCAGTGGTTCCGGGACAGCTAGCACAGATACGCAGTATTTT. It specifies CATSGSGTASTDTQYF.

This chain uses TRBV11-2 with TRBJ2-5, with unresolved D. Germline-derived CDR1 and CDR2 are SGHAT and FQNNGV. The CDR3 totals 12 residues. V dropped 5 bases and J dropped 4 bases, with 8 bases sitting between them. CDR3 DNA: TGTGCCAGCAGCCAGTTTCGAGAGACCCAGTACTTC. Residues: CASSQFRETQYF.

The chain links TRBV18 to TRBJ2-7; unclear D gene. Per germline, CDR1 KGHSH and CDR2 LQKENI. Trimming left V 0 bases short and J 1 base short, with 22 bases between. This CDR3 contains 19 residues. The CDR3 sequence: CASSPPWQRRHRRSYEQYV. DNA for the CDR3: TGTGCCAGCTCACCACCGTGGCAGCGAAGGCACCGAAGGTCCTACGAGCAGTACGTC.

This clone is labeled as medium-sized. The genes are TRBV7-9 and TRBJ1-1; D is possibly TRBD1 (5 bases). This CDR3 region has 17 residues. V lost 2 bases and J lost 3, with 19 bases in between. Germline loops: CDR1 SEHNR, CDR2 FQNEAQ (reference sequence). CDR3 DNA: TGTGCCAGCAGCTTAAGTGCGTTAAGGGGCTTGGACACTGAAGCTTTCTTT. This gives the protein CASSLSALRGLDTEAFF.

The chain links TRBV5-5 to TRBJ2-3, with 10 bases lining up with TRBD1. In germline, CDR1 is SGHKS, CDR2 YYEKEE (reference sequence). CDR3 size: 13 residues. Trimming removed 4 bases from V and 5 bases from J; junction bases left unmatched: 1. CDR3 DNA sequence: TGTGCCAGCAGCGGGACAGGGGAAGATACGCAGTATTTT. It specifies CASSGTGEDTQYF.

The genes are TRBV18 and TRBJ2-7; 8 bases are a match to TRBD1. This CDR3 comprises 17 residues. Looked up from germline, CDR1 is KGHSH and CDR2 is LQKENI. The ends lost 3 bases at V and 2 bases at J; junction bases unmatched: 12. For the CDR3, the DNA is TGTGCCAGCTCACCGACTCCGGGACAGGCCGGAGCCTACGAGCAGTACGTC. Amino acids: CASSPTPGQAGAYEQYV.

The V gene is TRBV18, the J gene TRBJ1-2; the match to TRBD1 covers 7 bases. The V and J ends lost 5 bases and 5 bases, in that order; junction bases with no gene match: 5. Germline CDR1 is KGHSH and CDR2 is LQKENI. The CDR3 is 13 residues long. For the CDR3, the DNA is TGTGCCAGCTCAGCCGACAGGGAGTATGGCTACACCTTC. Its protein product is CASSADREYGYTF.